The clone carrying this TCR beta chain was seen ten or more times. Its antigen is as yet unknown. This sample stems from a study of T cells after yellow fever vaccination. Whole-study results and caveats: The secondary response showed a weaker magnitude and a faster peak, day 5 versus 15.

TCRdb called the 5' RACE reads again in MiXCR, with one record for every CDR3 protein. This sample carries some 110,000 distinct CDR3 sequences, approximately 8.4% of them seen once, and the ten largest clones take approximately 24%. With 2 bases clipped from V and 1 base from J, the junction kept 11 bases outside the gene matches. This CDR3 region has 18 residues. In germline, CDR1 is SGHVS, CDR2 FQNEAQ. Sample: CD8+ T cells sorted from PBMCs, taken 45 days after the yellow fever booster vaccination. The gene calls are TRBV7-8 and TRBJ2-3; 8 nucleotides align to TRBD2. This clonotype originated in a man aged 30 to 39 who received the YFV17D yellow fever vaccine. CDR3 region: CASSLTTSGAPRTDTQYF. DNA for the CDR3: TGTGCCAGCAGCTTAACAACTAGCGGAGCCCCCCGCACAGATACGCAGTATTTT.